The source of this T cell receptor delta chain is a study of γδ T cells in repeated Plasmodium falciparum infection. At the level of the study: Donors had four controlled P. falciparum NF54 infections over approximately 600 days.

Gammadelta T cells were flow-sorted from PBMC into Vgamma9/Vdelta2+ and Vdelta2-negative populations for bulk analysis. Both TRG and TRD chains were sequenced from each sorted sample. TCRdb reprocessed the multiplex PCR reads using CATT. The repertoire holds roughly 50,000 delta-chain clones, around 1.6% seen once, with 7.5% to 10% in the top ten. This clone was seen a handful of times. The antigen remains undetermined. TCRdb attributes to this sequence the protein of a much larger clone, which differs from the DNA translation at residue 15; a read error is likely, and the protein displayed is translated from the DNA. Regarding the study as a whole: Repeated controlled infections reportedly drove waves of new clonotype selection in Vdelta2-negative, mostly Vdelta1+, gammadelta repertoires. Malian children's Vdelta2-negative repertoires appeared more expanded and less diverse than Australians'.

The CDR3 runs to 19 residues. CDR1 is TSWWSYY and CDR2 is QGS in the germline V gene. The V gene is TRDV1, the J gene TRDJ1, with TRDD3 matching 9 bases. TCRdb carries no J gene annotation; the J gene was assigned here by matching the DNA with germline. The clonotype originates from a pool of human donors (malaria-infected and uninfected, not separated). The sequenced sample was gamma-delta T cells from blood. The CDR3 here is CALGEKAILGEIYTNKLIF. Written as DNA, the CDR3 is TGTGCTCTTGGGGAAAAGGCGATACTGGGGGAGATATACACCAATAAACTCATCTTT.